This T cell receptor beta chain was captured by sequencing in a study of cytomegalovirus exposure and HLA in healthy donors (dated by TCRdb to 2015 to 2018). With respect to the entire study: According to an earlier analysis of 550 to 750 of the donors, roughly 180 million T cells yielded 90 million to 140 million unique TCR beta sequences and about 300 Gb of sequence data. An early release that covered roughly 600 HLA-typed donors contained approximately 300 gigabases of sequencing data and around 85 million unique TCR sequences. Of the 350 to 400 genotyped donors, about 84% fell in the genetic ancestry cluster associated with self-reported Caucasian donors. The study was designed to test whether signatures of past pathogen exposure could be identified by cataloging public T cell receptors. The T cell repertoires of 666 subjects were profiled by immunosequencing and related to cytomegalovirus serostatus. A separate validation cohort of over a hundred different subjects was used in addition to the 666-subject first cohort. To predict cytomegalovirus infection status, the study combined high-throughput TCR immunosequencing, statistical association of individual TCRs with disease status, and machine learning. A later analysis re-examined previously published TCR beta repertoires from just over 650 donors and added high-resolution HLA genotyping to investigate patterns of TCR occurrence. Rather than drawing on any new phenotypic data, the later analysis identified candidate immune exposures from TCR beta sequences and the way those sequences occurred across donors. To decide whether each TCR beta V gene segment behaved as functional or pseudogenic, an earlier analysis of some 600 of the donors relied on high-throughput TCR beta sequencing. Alongside the repertoire data, information on donor age, sex, ethnicity and CMV serostatus was compiled. Genome-wide SNP genotypes for about three fifths of the roughly 670 donors were used in a later genetic analysis, which treated that subset as a discovery cohort. All discovery cohort repertoires had been generated using a single sequencing platform. Class I and class II HLA loci were covered by the typing at four-digit resolution. Typing coverage differed by locus: A, B, C, DRB1 and DQB1 were typed in about 629-640 donors, DQA1 in 500 to 550, DPA1 in 600 to 610, and DPB1 in roughly 470. A handful of DR-DQ haplotypes were handled as single units for association and clustering because linkage in the cohort was strong. Across some 400 genotyped donors of the cohort, an average of roughly 200,000 unique TCR beta nucleotide sequences per donor were sequenced, and roughly a sixth of those sequences were non-productive. Results and caveats for the whole study, not just this receptor: In vitro tests confirmed that a few of the cytomegalovirus-associated TCR beta chains recognize cytomegalovirus antigens. Presence/absence analyses assumed roughly uniform sequencing depth across donors, an assumption that may not hold. In both the original and validation cohorts, the classifier was reported to diagnose cytomegalovirus status with high specificity and sensitivity. In this cohort, only TCR beta chains were sequenced, and detectable features were limited by the absence of alpha or paired-chain data. In a later genetic analysis, a missense DCLRE1C variant was associated with V-gene and J-gene trimming of TCR beta chains, and the association was replicated in an independent cohort. A further reported finding was that TCR beta sequences accurately predicted the HLA-A and HLA-B alleles for most subjects in the first cohort. A cluster of highly shared sequence variants was judged likely to represent a technical artifact of the sequencing pipeline. Specific HLA alleles were associated with roughly 16,000 TCR beta sequences at a false discovery rate of 0.05 in a later analysis. A later analysis reported that several top co-occurrence clusters appeared linked to parvovirus B19, influenza, CMV and Epstein-Barr virus. Broadly in line with IMGT annotations, most TCR beta V segments showed up in productive rearrangements about 90% or about 30% of the time in an earlier analysis of roughly 590 of the donors. Because HLA typing was unavailable for some donors at each locus, only the typed subset was used in association tests. When HLA alleles, especially DR and DQ, strongly co-occurred, TCR associations were difficult to assign to individual alleles. In a later analysis, most CMV-associated TCR beta chains were found to appear HLA-restricted, with HLA associations seemingly driven largely by CMV exposure. Seventeen rarely observed V segments, including chromosome 9 orphons, were excluded from the earlier analysis of just under 600 of the donors because counts were too low. According to the authors, the approach could potentially be generalized to other disease states and immunological phenotypes. A later analysis found that HLA-associated TCR beta chains were more clonally expanded and had lower generation probabilities than equally common non-associated chains. Correlated functional status among segregating V segments might reflect linkage disequilibrium, but an unknown experimental factor could not be ruled out. For the cohort, immune exposure information was limited to CMV serostatus. Some IMGT-functional V segments, including TRBV6-2 and TRBV6-3, could not be distinguished by the 87-base-pair reads and were therefore excluded. Most TCR sequences were observed very rarely across donors, whereas some public TCRs were present in many individuals. In a later analysis, the rate of TCR association differed among HLA loci, with DRB1 alleles having the most associated TCRs and HLA-C alleles having the fewest. In a later genetic analysis, fewer N-insertions in productive TCRs were reported among donors in an Asian-associated ancestry cluster than the roughly 700-donor mean. A total of roughly 160 TCR beta chains were listed by the study as associated with cytomegalovirus.

Libraries were built with the immunoSEQ multiplex PCR assay. For the multiplex PCR, a mixture combining 60 forward primers for TCR Vbeta segments and 13 reverse primers for TCR Jbeta segments was used. The CDR3 region of rearranged TCR beta genes was amplified from genomic DNA by a multiplex PCR assay. The Illumina HiSeq System was used to sequence the amplified TCR beta libraries as 87-base-pair reads. Per the original workflow: A later analysis tallied roughly 78 million unique TCR beta chains across the 640 or so repertoires, and approximately 12 million of those chains were shared by two or more donors. Raw reads were error-corrected and collapsed into unique sequences with a nearest-neighbor algorithm that merged closely related sequences to remove PCR and sequencing errors. To assign V, D and J gene segments, CDR3 sequences were aligned to IMGT reference sequences. Each retained sequence needed at least a six-nucleotide match to both a V gene segment and a J gene segment. A rearrangement counted as productive if the CDR3 had no stop codons and remained in frame with V and J, and every other rearrangement counted as non-productive. CDR3 was defined according to IMGT convention as the region running from the second conserved V-encoded cysteine to the conserved J-encoded phenylalanine. Sequences without an unambiguous match to a single V gene segment were excluded from the earlier analysis of approximately 600 of the donors. In an earlier analysis of a few hundred of the donors, a V segment was called functional when productive rearrangements were above 56.7%, and segregating when the standard deviation between donors exceeded 5%. A statistical classification framework was developed to diagnose cytomegalovirus status using the catalog of TCR beta chain sequences. A later analysis assigned V and J genes by comparing TCR nucleotide sequences with IMGT/GENE-DB human TR gene sequences. In a later analysis, CDR3 sequences and most-parsimonious VDJ recombination scenarios were assigned using the TCRdist pipeline. A later analysis defined each TCR beta chain by its CDR3 amino acid sequence plus V-gene family, and excluded reads lacking a unique V-gene family. As a way to deal with suspected cross-contamination and a sequencing artifact, a later analysis dropped 592 nucleotide sequences that were highly shared and had low generation probability. For each public chain, a later analysis derived a clonal expansion index from normalized ranks of inferred template counts within each repertoire. In a later analysis, generation probabilities were computed using a VDJ recombination model fitted to out-of-frame rearrangements, and the results were checked against IGoR. Hypergeometric tests were used in a later analysis to score TCR-TCR, TCR-HLA and TCR-CMV co-occurrence, with a repertoire-size bias correction applied to the TCR pairs. A later analysis estimated false discovery rates by permuting HLA or CMV assignments 20 times. In a later analysis, co-occurring TCRs were grouped using DBSCAN, and TCRdist sequence similarity was added for clustering within HLA-allele-positive subsets. Repertoires with fewer than 30,000 or more than 120,000 public chains were left out of co-occurrence clustering, as were roughly five repertoires with anomalous nucleotide sharing. TCRdb limited this immuneACCESS table to in-frame rearrangements with V and J called. A share of clones is missing; checked studies link under half to unresolved V genes, and the rest is unexplained. The V and J calls and the clone size are those of that table, but D and trimming were determined from the DNA. This sample's table lists 220,000 or so clones. Of the sample, 0.9% to 1.4% falls within the top ten clones.

Concerning this clone: The specificity of this receptor is unknown.

In the germline V gene (reference sequence), CDR1 corresponds to WNHNN and CDR2 to SYGVQD. There are 16 amino acids in the CDR3, from cysteine to phenylalanine inclusive. The only DNA kept is the CDR3, 48 bases in frame from the first base. V loses 0 bases of germline sequence and J loses 5 bases, and the interval between the two ends is 15 bases. The cohort was made up of 650 to 700 healthy bone marrow donors. At the time of sampling, all cohort members were nominally healthy, though unrecorded immune exposures were likely present. The donor tested CMV seropositive and was one of the 289 seropositive cohort members. A peripheral blood sample was collected from each donor, and TCR beta sequencing was performed on peripheral blood mononuclear cells. Genomic DNA was extracted from the blood cell samples with the Qiagen DNeasy Blood Extraction Kit.

The source of this sequence is a girl aged 2 to 10 in good health and CMV-seropositive. Here the chain combines TRBV10-1 and TRBJ2-3; TRBD2 is a possible D gene, resting on 7 matching bases. The sequenced sample was PBMCs. The CDR3 amino acid sequence is: CASSESIGGLRDTQYF. The DNA sequence follows: TGCGCCAGCAGTGAGTCGATCGGGGGGCTTAGAGATACGCAGTATTTT.